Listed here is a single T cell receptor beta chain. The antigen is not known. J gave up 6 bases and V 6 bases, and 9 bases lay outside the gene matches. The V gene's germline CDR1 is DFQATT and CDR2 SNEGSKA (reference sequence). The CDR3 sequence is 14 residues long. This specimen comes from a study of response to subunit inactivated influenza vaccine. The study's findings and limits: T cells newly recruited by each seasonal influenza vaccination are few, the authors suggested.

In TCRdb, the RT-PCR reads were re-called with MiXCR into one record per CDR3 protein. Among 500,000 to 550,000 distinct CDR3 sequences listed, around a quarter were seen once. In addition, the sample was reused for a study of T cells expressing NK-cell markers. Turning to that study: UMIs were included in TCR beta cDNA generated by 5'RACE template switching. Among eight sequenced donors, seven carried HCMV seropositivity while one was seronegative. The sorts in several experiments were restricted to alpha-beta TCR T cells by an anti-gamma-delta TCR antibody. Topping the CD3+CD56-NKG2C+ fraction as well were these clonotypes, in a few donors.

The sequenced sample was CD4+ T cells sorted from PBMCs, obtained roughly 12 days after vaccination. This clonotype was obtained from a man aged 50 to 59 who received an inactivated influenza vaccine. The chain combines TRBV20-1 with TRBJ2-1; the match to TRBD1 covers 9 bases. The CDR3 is CSAPGQGPRNEQFF. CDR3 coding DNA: TGCAGTGCCCCCGGACAGGGGCCCCGCAATGAGCAGTTCTTC.